A selection of T cell receptor beta chains follows, all from one sample in a study of control samples from healthy donors and cancer patients. Libraries were prepared by immunoSEQ multiplex PCR; TCRdb keeps only in-frame clonotypes and omits some of them. The table has about 180,000 clones, roughly nine tenths seen once. The sequencing sample was made of blood. Receptor source: a man aged 25 to 45 in good health. The CDR3 runs from the conserved cysteine through the conserved F or W. A D gene is named only where the DNA matches it firmly. Only some rows state a clone size, as once, few, many or a class for expanded clones.

CDR3aa: CASSLDRDQPQHF; CDR3nt: TGTGCCAGCAGCTTGGACAGGGATCAGCCCCAGCATTTT; v_gene: TRBV11-2; d_gene: TRBD1; j_gene: TRBJ1-5; abundance: NA
CDR3aa: CASSVGGTEVEQYF; CDR3nt: TGTGCCAGCAGCGTAGGAGGGACAGAAGTCGAGCAGTACTTC; v_gene: TRBV9; d_gene: TRBD1; j_gene: TRBJ2-7; abundance: once
CDR3aa: CTSSLAGLAKYNEQFF; CDR3nt: TGTACCAGTAGTCTCGCCGGACTAGCGAAATACAATGAGCAGTTCTTC; v_gene: TRBV19; d_gene: TRBD2; j_gene: TRBJ2-1; abundance: NA
CDR3aa: CASSPGTGVREQFF; CDR3nt: TGTGCCAGCAGCCCGGGGACAGGGGTCAGGGAGCAGTTCTTC; v_gene: TRBV7-3; d_gene: TRBD1; j_gene: TRBJ2-1; abundance: NA
CDR3aa: CASSLEPLAGVRFF; CDR3nt: TGTGCCAGCAGCTTAGAGCCACTAGCGGGAGTTAGGTTCTTC; v_gene: TRBV11-2; d_gene: TRBD2; j_gene: TRBJ2-1; abundance: NA
CDR3aa: CASSPSGGGDTQYF; CDR3nt: TGTGCCAGCAGTCCCAGCGGAGGGGGAGATACGCAGTATTTT; v_gene: TRBV6-2/TRBV6-3; d_gene: NA; j_gene: TRBJ2-3; abundance: NA
CDR3aa: CASSSHGVGEEKLFF; CDR3nt: TGTGCCAGCAGCTCCCACGGGGTTGGGGAGGAAAAACTGTTTTTT; v_gene: TRBV11-2; d_gene: NA; j_gene: TRBJ1-4; abundance: NA
CDR3aa: CASSLRISVNSYNEQFF; CDR3nt: TGCGCCAGCAGCTTGAGGATTAGCGTGAACTCCTACAATGAGCAGTTCTTC; v_gene: TRBV5-1; d_gene: NA; j_gene: TRBJ2-1; abundance: NA
CDR3aa: CASSPGELGGAYGYTF; CDR3nt: TGTGCCAGTAGCCCGGGGGAGCTTGGGGGAGCCTATGGCTACACCTTC; v_gene: TRBV19; d_gene: NA; j_gene: TRBJ1-2; abundance: NA
CDR3aa: CASSLLGGQGYSYEQYF; CDR3nt: TGTGCCAGCAGCTTACTAGGTGGACAGGGGTATTCCTACGAGCAGTACTTC; v_gene: TRBV11-2; d_gene: TRBD1; j_gene: TRBJ2-7; abundance: NA
CDR3aa: CASRRQGAYIGELFF; CDR3nt: TGTGCCAGTAGGCGACAGGGGGCTTATATCGGGGAGCTGTTTTTT; v_gene: TRBV19; d_gene: TRBD1; j_gene: TRBJ2-2; abundance: NA
CDR3aa: CASSLAQNYGYTF; CDR3nt: TGTGCCAGCAGCTTGGCACAGAATTATGGCTACACCTTC; v_gene: TRBV5-4; d_gene: NA; j_gene: TRBJ1-2; abundance: NA
CDR3aa: CASSGGGRGPEAFF; CDR3nt: TGTGCCAGCAGTGGAGGAGGGAGGGGACCTGAAGCTTTCTTT; v_gene: TRBV2; d_gene: NA; j_gene: TRBJ1-1; abundance: NA
CDR3aa: CSASEGALDEKLFF; CDR3nt: TGCAGCGCCAGTGAAGGTGCGCTAGATGAAAAACTGTTTTTT; v_gene: TRBV29-1; d_gene: NA; j_gene: TRBJ1-4; abundance: NA
CDR3aa: CASSLEQGRNYGYTF; CDR3nt: TGTGCCAGCAGCTTAGAGCAGGGAAGGAACTATGGCTACACCTTC; v_gene: TRBV11-2; d_gene: NA; j_gene: TRBJ1-2; abundance: NA
CDR3aa: CSVVANTEAFF; CDR3nt: TGCAGCGTAGTCGCGAACACTGAAGCTTTCTTT; v_gene: TRBV29-1; d_gene: NA; j_gene: TRBJ1-1; abundance: once
CDR3aa: CASSTGTSGRPNEQFF; CDR3nt: TGTGCCAGCAGCACGGGGACTAGCGGGAGGCCCAATGAGCAGTTCTTC; v_gene: TRBV5-4; d_gene: TRBD2; j_gene: TRBJ2-1; abundance: NA
CDR3aa: CASSLGLATYEQYF; CDR3nt: TGTGCCAGCAGCTTAGGACTAGCAACCTACGAGCAGTACTTC; v_gene: TRBV7-9; d_gene: TRBD2; j_gene: TRBJ2-7; abundance: once
CDR3aa: CASTPDRGLSYEQYF; CDR3nt: TGTGCCAGCACCCCAGATCGGGGGTTATCCTACGAGCAGTACTTC; v_gene: TRBV7-2; d_gene: NA; j_gene: TRBJ2-7; abundance: NA
CDR3aa: CASSGTVGQPQHF; CDR3nt: TGCGCCAGCAGTGGAACAGTCGGCCAGCCCCAGCATTTT; v_gene: TRBV10-1; d_gene: NA; j_gene: TRBJ1-5; abundance: NA
CDR3aa: CASSDGPSGANVLTF; CDR3nt: TGCGCCAGCAGCGACGGGCCGTCTGGGGCCAACGTCCTGACTTTC; v_gene: TRBV5-1; d_gene: NA; j_gene: TRBJ2-6; abundance: NA
CDR3aa: CASSWDSNYGYTF; CDR3nt: TGTGCCAGCAGTTGGGACAGTAACTATGGCTACACCTTC; v_gene: TRBV6-5; d_gene: TRBD1; j_gene: TRBJ1-2; abundance: NA
CDR3aa: CASSQLAGDGNEQFF; CDR3nt: TGTGCCAGCAGCCAACTAGCGGGAGATGGGAATGAGCAGTTCTTC; v_gene: TRBV7-8; d_gene: TRBD2; j_gene: TRBJ2-1; abundance: NA
CDR3aa: CASSQVGRFGGYTF; CDR3nt: TGCGCCAGCAGCCAAGTGGGCAGGTTTGGCGGCTACACCTTC; v_gene: TRBV4-3; d_gene: NA; j_gene: TRBJ1-2; abundance: NA
CDR3aa: CSVGDGYEQYF; CDR3nt: TGCAGCGTCGGGGACGGGTACGAGCAGTACTTC; v_gene: TRBV29-1; d_gene: NA; j_gene: TRBJ2-7; abundance: NA
CDR3aa: CASSPQPRNEQFF; CDR3nt: TGTGCCAGCAGCCCCCAACCCAGGAATGAGCAGTTCTTC; v_gene: TRBV11-2; d_gene: NA; j_gene: TRBJ2-1; abundance: once
CDR3aa: CASSRYRGPGEKLFF; CDR3nt: TGTGCCAGCTCACGCTACAGGGGGCCTGGTGAAAAACTGTTTTTT; v_gene: TRBV18; d_gene: TRBD1; j_gene: TRBJ1-4; abundance: once
CDR3aa: CASSLSGSVYEQYF; CDR3nt: TGTGCCAGCAGTTTATCCGGGAGTGTCTACGAGCAGTACTTC; v_gene: TRBV27; d_gene: NA; j_gene: TRBJ2-7; abundance: NA
CDR3aa: CASSYGGYETQYF; CDR3nt: TGTGCCAGCAGTTACGGGGGGTACGAGACCCAGTACTTC; v_gene: TRBV6-5; d_gene: NA; j_gene: TRBJ2-5; abundance: NA
CDR3aa: CASSPGTRGVTDTQYF; CDR3nt: TGTGCTAGCAGCCCCGGGACTCGCGGGGTCACAGATACGCAGTATTTT; v_gene: TRBV7-9; d_gene: NA; j_gene: TRBJ2-3; abundance: NA
CDR3aa: CASKFTDSDTQYF; CDR3nt: TGTGCCAGTAAGTTTACGGATTCAGATACGCAGTATTTT; v_gene: TRBV19; d_gene: NA; j_gene: TRBJ2-3; abundance: NA
CDR3aa: CASSQLITGLAGTYNEQFF; CDR3nt: TGTGCCAGCAGTCAATTGATAACAGGACTTGCGGGGACCTACAATGAGCAGTTCTTC; v_gene: TRBV28; d_gene: NA; j_gene: TRBJ2-1; abundance: NA
CDR3aa: CASSYSNSANEKLFF; CDR3nt: TGTGCCAGCAGTTACTCTAACAGCGCCAATGAAAAACTGTTTTTT; v_gene: TRBV6-5; d_gene: NA; j_gene: TRBJ1-4; abundance: NA
CDR3aa: CASSQALYSGNTIYF; CDR3nt: TGCGCCAGCAGCCAGGCCCTTTATTCTGGAAACACCATATATTTT; v_gene: TRBV4-1; d_gene: NA; j_gene: TRBJ1-3; abundance: NA
CDR3aa: CASSRGLAGGYEQYF; CDR3nt: TGTGCCAGCAGCCGTGGACTAGCGGGAGGCTACGAGCAGTACTTC; v_gene: TRBV27; d_gene: TRBD2; j_gene: TRBJ2-7; abundance: NA
CDR3aa: CASSIFPDRILNQPQHF; CDR3nt: TGTGCCAGTAGTATTTTTCCGGATCGGATACTCAATCAGCCCCAGCATTTT; v_gene: TRBV19; d_gene: NA; j_gene: TRBJ1-5; abundance: NA
CDR3aa: CASSYGSNQPQHF; CDR3nt: TGTGCCAGCAGTTACGGTAGCAATCAGCCCCAGCATTTT; v_gene: TRBV28; d_gene: NA; j_gene: TRBJ1-5; abundance: NA
CDR3aa: CSVQGRMNTEAFF; CDR3nt: TGCAGCGTTCAAGGACGGATGAACACTGAAGCTTTCTTT; v_gene: TRBV29-1; d_gene: NA; j_gene: TRBJ1-1; abundance: NA
CDR3aa: CASSVAGAYNEQFF; CDR3nt: TGTGCCAGCAGCGTTGCAGGGGCCTACAATGAGCAGTTCTTC; v_gene: TRBV9; d_gene: NA; j_gene: TRBJ2-1; abundance: NA
CDR3aa: CASSLAPRAGIYGYTF; CDR3nt: TGTGCCAGCAGCTTGGCCCCAAGGGCAGGGATCTATGGCTACACCTTC; v_gene: TRBV5-6; d_gene: NA; j_gene: TRBJ1-2; abundance: once
CDR3aa: CASSQTRTGGAYGYTF; CDR3nt: TGCGCCAGCAGCCAAACTCGGACAGGGGGCGCGTATGGCTACACCTTC; v_gene: TRBV4-1; d_gene: TRBD1; j_gene: TRBJ1-2; abundance: NA
CDR3aa: CASSLSVTYEQYF; CDR3nt: TGTGCCAGCAGTTTGAGCGTAACCTACGAGCAGTACTTC; v_gene: TRBV27; d_gene: NA; j_gene: TRBJ2-7; abundance: once
CDR3aa: CASSQFGGGGSTDTQYF; CDR3nt: TGTGCCAGCAGCCAATTTGGAGGGGGGGGCAGCACAGATACGCAGTATTTT; v_gene: TRBV3-1/TRBV3-2; d_gene: NA; j_gene: TRBJ2-3; abundance: NA
CDR3aa: CASSSKGFTEAFF; CDR3nt: TGTGCCAGCAGCTCGAAGGGGTTCACTGAAGCTTTCTTT; v_gene: TRBV7-9; d_gene: NA; j_gene: TRBJ1-1; abundance: NA
CDR3aa: CASSFRTSTELGEQYF; CDR3nt: TGCGCCAGCAGCTTCCGGACTAGTACAGAATTAGGCGAGCAGTACTTC; v_gene: TRBV5-1; d_gene: TRBD2; j_gene: TRBJ2-7; abundance: NA
CDR3aa: CASSQDRGLLYGYTF; CDR3nt: TGCGCCAGCAGCCAAGATAGGGGGCTCCTTTATGGCTACACCTTC; v_gene: TRBV4-3; d_gene: TRBD1; j_gene: TRBJ1-2; abundance: NA
CDR3aa: CASSLDYGGYTF; CDR3nt: TGTGCCAGCAGCTTAGATTATGGGGGCTACACCTTC; v_gene: TRBV7-2; d_gene: NA; j_gene: TRBJ1-2; abundance: NA
CDR3aa: CASSQEIVTARTSGYEQYF; CDR3nt: TGTGCCAGCAGCCAAGAAATTGTAACAGCAAGGACTAGCGGCTACGAGCAGTACTTC; v_gene: TRBV4-2; d_gene: TRBD2; j_gene: TRBJ2-7; abundance: NA
CDR3aa: CASSAPGQGASQPQHF; CDR3nt: TGTGCCAGTAGTGCTCCGGGACAGGGGGCTAGTCAGCCCCAGCATTTT; v_gene: TRBV19; d_gene: TRBD1; j_gene: TRBJ1-5; abundance: NA
CDR3aa: CASSASGRERTGELFF; CDR3nt: TGTGCCAGCAGCGCTAGCGGGAGGGAAAGAACCGGGGAGCTGTTTTTT; v_gene: TRBV9; d_gene: TRBD2; j_gene: TRBJ2-2; abundance: NA
CDR3aa: CASMRGSGSYGYTF; CDR3nt: TGTGCCAGCATGCGGGGATCGGGGAGCTATGGCTACACCTTC; v_gene: TRBV6-5; d_gene: NA; j_gene: TRBJ1-2; abundance: NA
CDR3aa: CASSEVQGRNPNQPQHF; CDR3nt: TGTGCCAGCAGTGAAGTCCAGGGCAGGAATCCCAATCAGCCCCAGCATTTT; v_gene: TRBV2; d_gene: NA; j_gene: TRBJ1-5; abundance: NA
CDR3aa: CASSQEGNIGYEQYF; CDR3nt: TGTGCCAGCAGCCAGGAAGGGAATATAGGGTACGAGCAGTACTTC; v_gene: TRBV3-1/TRBV3-2; d_gene: NA; j_gene: TRBJ2-7; abundance: NA
CDR3aa: CASSQRYRGTYEQYF; CDR3nt: TGCGCCAGCAGCCAAAGGTACAGGGGGACCTACGAGCAGTACTTC; v_gene: TRBV4-3; d_gene: TRBD1; j_gene: TRBJ2-7; abundance: NA
CDR3aa: CASSRDSLNTEAFF; CDR3nt: TGTGCCAGCAGCCGAGACAGTTTGAACACTGAAGCTTTCTTT; v_gene: TRBV3-1/TRBV3-2; d_gene: NA; j_gene: TRBJ1-1; abundance: NA
CDR3aa: CASRVGPLYEQYF; CDR3nt: TGTGCCAGCAGGGTCGGGCCGTTATACGAGCAGTACTTC; v_gene: TRBV12-3/TRBV12-4; d_gene: NA; j_gene: TRBJ2-7; abundance: NA
CDR3aa: CASSSGGQGYTF; CDR3nt: TGTGCCAGCAGCTCAGGGGGACAGGGTTACACCTTC; v_gene: TRBV7-9; d_gene: TRBD1; j_gene: TRBJ1-2; abundance: NA
CDR3aa: CASSLSGTGGRGKLFF; CDR3nt: TGTGCCAGCAGTCTCTCCGGGACAGGGGGAAGAGGAAAACTGTTTTTT; v_gene: TRBV28; d_gene: TRBD1; j_gene: TRBJ1-4; abundance: NA
CDR3aa: CATSRDRGRKVAEAFF; CDR3nt: TGTGCCACCAGCAGAGATCGGGGCAGGAAGGTGGCTGAAGCTTTCTTT; v_gene: TRBV15; d_gene: NA; j_gene: TRBJ1-1; abundance: once
CDR3aa: CAWSVVGQGAEKLFF; CDR3nt: TGTGCCTGGAGTGTAGTGGGACAGGGAGCCGAAAAACTGTTTTTT; v_gene: TRBV30; d_gene: TRBD1; j_gene: TRBJ1-4; abundance: NA